Listed below are T cell receptor beta chains from one sample, sequenced in a study of blood T cell repertoires in COVID-19. Only in-frame clones appear in the TCRdb table, and some are missing; sequencing was by immunoSEQ multiplex PCR. This table has about 340,000 clones, around 88% appearing once. The sequencing sample was made of peripheral blood. The receptors stem from a man younger than 45 with active or convalescent COVID-19. Each CDR3 is given with its conserved first and last residue. The order of the fields is J gene, D gene, V gene, clone size, CDR3 protein, CDR3 DNA. The D gene is left open where the match is weak. Clone size is stated in some rows and not others, as once, few, many or a class when expanded.

>TRBJ2-5|NA|TRBV6-5|NA
CASRARSGLETQYF
TGTGCCAGCAGGGCCCGAAGCGGGTTGGAGACCCAGTACTTC
>TRBJ1-1|NA|TRBV28|NA
CASGPTGATEAFF
TGTGCCAGCGGGCCCACGGGAGCCACTGAAGCTTTCTTT
>TRBJ2-5|TRBD1|TRBV2|once
CASSWGTGVETQYF
TGTGCCAGCAGTTGGGGGACAGGGGTAGAGACCCAGTACTTC
>TRBJ1-4|NA|TRBV7-2|NA
CASRRRDNEKLFF
TGTGCCAGCAGGCGCCGGGATAATGAAAAACTGTTTTTT
>TRBJ2-2|TRBD1|TRBV5-1|few
CASSSLPTGTTGELFF
TGCGCCAGCAGCTCGTTACCGACAGGGACGACCGGGGAGCTGTTTTTT
>TRBJ2-3|NA|TRBV29-1|NA
CSVPGQPYTDTQYF
TGCAGCGTTCCCGGACAACCCTACACAGATACGCAGTATTTT
>TRBJ2-1|TRBD2|TRBV5-4|once
CASSLAGGRPGNEQFF
TGTGCCAGCAGCTTGGCAGGCGGGAGGCCAGGGAATGAGCAGTTCTTC
>TRBJ2-2|TRBD1|TRBV10-3|NA
CAIKATGGVTGELFF
TGTGCCATCAAGGCAACAGGGGGCGTCACCGGGGAGCTGTTTTTT
>TRBJ1-5|TRBD1|TRBV7-9|few
CASSPGRRGLQEDQPQHF
TGTGCCAGCAGCCCCGGGCGCAGGGGGCTTCAGGAGGATCAGCCCCAGCATTTT
>TRBJ2-1|TRBD1|TRBV9|NA
CASSRLQGARNVQFF
TGTGCCAGCAGCCGATTGCAGGGGGCGAGAAACGTGCAGTTCTTC
>TRBJ2-7|NA|TRBV20-1|NA
CSASNRVDYEQYF
TGCAGTGCTAGTAACAGGGTTGACTACGAGCAGTACTTC
>TRBJ1-2|NA|TRBV5-6|few
CASSLQGANYGYTF
TGTGCCAGCAGCTTGCAGGGTGCCAACTATGGCTACACCTTC
>TRBJ2-1|NA|TRBV3-1/TRBV3-2|NA
CASSLSSEQFF
TGTGCCAGCAGTCTATCTAGTGAGCAGTTCTTC
>TRBJ1-1|NA|TRBV28|NA
CASSHLGLNTEAFF
TGTGCCAGCAGTCACCTAGGCTTGAACACTGAAGCTTTCTTT
>TRBJ1-3|NA|TRBV7-2|NA
CASSRDRSGNTIYF
TGTGCCAGCAGCCGTGACAGATCTGGAAACACCATATATTTT
>TRBJ1-1|NA|TRBV15|NA
CATSRAYDVARVTEAFF
TGTGCCACCAGCAGAGCTTACGATGTGGCACGTGTTACTGAAGCTTTCTTT
>TRBJ1-2|NA|TRBV5-4|NA
CASSPDSGGRGYTF
TGTGCCAGCAGCCCGGACAGCGGAGGAAGGGGCTACACCTTC
>TRBJ2-7|TRBD2|TRBV6-6|NA
CASSPRYPTSERDEQYF
TGTGCCAGCAGTCCACGCTACCCGACTAGCGAAAGGGACGAGCAGTACTTC
>TRBJ1-1|NA|TRBV4-1|few
CASSRQSESEAFF
TGCGCCAGCAGCCGCCAAAGCGAGTCTGAAGCTTTCTTT
>TRBJ2-3|TRBD2|TRBV3-1/TRBV3-2|NA
CASSQDLAGDTDTQYF
TGTGCCAGCAGCCAGGACCTGGCGGGGGATACAGATACGCAGTATTTT
>TRBJ1-4|NA|TRBV4-3|NA
CASSQAMTGRDEKLFF
TGCGCCAGCAGCCAAGCGATGACGGGGAGGGATGAAAAACTGTTTTTT
>TRBJ2-6|TRBD1|TRBV5-1|NA
CASTGEEGGANVLTF
TGCGCCAGTACAGGGGAAGAGGGTGGGGCCAACGTCCTGACTTTC
>TRBJ1-6|NA|TRBV7-2|NA
CASSFGEDSPLHF
TGTGCCAGCAGCTTTGGAGAGGATTCACCCCTCCACTTT
>TRBJ1-5|NA|TRBV19|NA
CASKVGPIRSAFNQPQHF
TGTGCCAGTAAGGTGGGGCCGATCAGATCAGCTTTCAATCAGCCCCAGCATTTT
>TRBJ2-3|TRBD2|TRBV7-9|NA
CASSLTSGIDTQYF
TGTGCCAGCAGCTTGACTAGCGGGATAGACACGCAGTATTTT
>TRBJ1-3|TRBD1|TRBV19|NA
CASSKGTAGNTIYF
TGTGCCAGTAGTAAGGGGACAGCCGGAAACACCATATATTTT
>TRBJ2-2|NA|TRBV30|NA
CAWNRGLDTGELFF
TGTGCCTGGAATCGGGGTCTGGACACCGGGGAGCTGTTTTTT
>TRBJ2-1|TRBD2|TRBV3-1/TRBV3-2|few
CASSQDREREVYEQFF
TGTGCCAGCAGCCAAGATAGGGAGCGGGAGGTCTATGAGCAGTTCTTC
>TRBJ1-1|NA|TRBV13|NA
CASSSTNTEAFF
TGTGCCAGCAGCTCTACGAACACTGAAGCTTTCTTT